This T cell receptor (beta chain) derives from a study of CD8+ T cells in alopecia areata. The authors extracted RNA and reverse transcribed it into cDNA as the sequencing template. Clones were read by immunoSEQ multiplex PCR, and TCRdb kept only the in-frame ones, dropping some. The sample carries fewer than 200,000 clones, around 50% recorded once. Only a few counts were recorded for this clone. The sample here was CD4+ T cells sorted from blood, taken at week 0. The TCR originated in a human donor with alopecia areata.

CDR3 in amino acids: CSVGQGGFNQPQHF. CDR3 DNA sequence: TGCAGCGTTGGGCAGGGAGGCTTCAATCAGCCCCAGCATTTT. The V and J genes are TRBV29-1 and TRBJ1-5; D is possibly TRBD1 (5 bases). This CDR3 is built from 14 residues. The V end lost 4 bases, the J end lost 3 bases, and 13 bases lay between the germline ends. Germline V gives CDR1 SQVTM, CDR2 ANQGSEA.